Shown below are 6 T cell receptor beta chains from a single sample sequenced in a study of cytomegalovirus exposure and HLA in healthy donors. Vbeta (60) and Jbeta (13) primers were used in the PCR. Produced via immunoSEQ multiplex PCR; TCRdb's table is partial and in-frame only. The sample includes roughly 90,000 clones, about 73% of them seen just once. The sample comprised PBMCs. The receptors derive from a woman in her 40s in good health and CMV-seropositive.

This clone is deemed medium-sized. The chain combines TRBV6-1 with TRBJ2-7; 9 nucleotides line up with TRBD2. V shed 1 base, J shed 7 bases, and the junction held 8 bases outside the gene matches. Germline V gene data show CDR1 as MNHNS and CDR2 as SASEGT. This CDR3 has 15 residues. The DNA for the CDR3 is TGTGCCAGCAGTGAAGAGCCAGCGGGAGGTGGTGAGCAGTACTTC. Protein: CASSEEPAGGGEQYF.

In the case of this clone: The junction departs from germline at one end; a sequencing error may be responsible. The chain employs TRBV7-9 and TRBJ1-4, with D tentatively TRBD1 (5 bases). CDR1 is SEHNR and CDR2 is FQNEAQ in the germline V gene (reference sequence). This CDR3 spans 17 amino acids. The CDR3 region has the DNA TGTTCCAGCAGCTTAAGCCCAGACAGTGCAACTAATGAAAAACTGTTTTTT. Protein sequence: CSSSLSPDSATNEKLFF.

The chain carries TRBV7-8 and TRBJ2-7; 12 bases are a match to TRBD2. The CDR3 length is 16 residues. J lost 3 bases, V lost 2 bases, and 5 bases had no gene match. The germline V gene has CDR1 SGHVS and CDR2 FQNEAQ. The chain's CDR3 is CASSLSGLAGVYEQYF. The CDR3 coding sequence is TGTGCCAGCAGCTTATCGGGACTAGCGGGCGTCTACGAGCAGTACTTC. Based on the CDR3 plus reference TRBV7-8 and TRBJ2-7, the full variable domain is GAGVSQSPRYKVAKRGQDVALRCDPISGHVSLFWYQQALGQGPEFLTYFQNEAQLDKSGLPSDRFFAERPEGSVSTLKIQRTQQEDSAVYLCASSLSGLAGVYEQYFGPGTRLTVT.

This clone was detected a few times. Other DNA variants within this sample encode the same CDR3. This chain uses TRBV19 with TRBJ1-1; D is perhaps TRBD1 (5 bases). The CDR3 has 14 residues. The V end was cut by 2 bases, the J end by 3 bases, with 10 bases between. Germline V gene data show CDR1 as LNHDA and CDR2 as SQIVND (reference sequence). The CDR3, as DNA: TGTGCCAGTAGTATATGGGGACTGGACACTGAAGCTTTCTTT. Protein product: CASSIWGLDTEAFF.

About this clone: The germline gene is not matched at one end of the junction; a read error may be the cause. The chain joins TRBV4-3 to TRBJ2-1; 9 bases fit TRBD2. CDR1 and CDR2 (germline): LGHNA, YSLEER. The CDR3 runs 18 residues. CDR3 loop: CASSQGGLALTSSNEQFF. The CDR3 bases are TGCGCCAGCAGCCAAGGGGGACTAGCCCTCACCTCCTCCAATGAGCAGTTCTTC.

This clone turned up a few times. This chain connects TRBV4-3 to TRBJ2-2; D unclear. CDR1 is LGHNA, CDR2 YSLEER, per germline. This CDR3 is built from 13 residues. Trimming shortened V by 1 base and J by 5 bases, and 5 bases separated the two germline ends. The CDR3 nucleotides read TGCGCCAGCAGCCAAGTAGCTACCGGGGAGCTGTTTTTT. This translates into CASSQVATGELFF.